This is a list of T cell receptor beta chains from one sample in a study of immune evolution from preneoplasia to lung adenocarcinoma. The repertoire was sequenced with immunoSEQ multiplex PCR; TCRdb's copy has only in-frame clones and lacks some. Among about 8,200 clones listed, 80% were seen once. The sequenced sample was FFPE adjacent normal lung tissue. These receptors were collected from a person between 65 and 80 years old with lung adenocarcinoma. The CDR3 runs from the conserved cysteine through the conserved F or W. The D gene is left open where the match is weak. Rows give clone size only sometimes, using once, few, many, or a class for an expanded clone.

TRBJ2-2,NA,few,TRBV10-3,CAISESTGGGTGELFF,TGTGCCATCAGTGAGTCGACCGGGGGCGGCACCGGGGAGCTGTTTTTT
TRBJ2-5,NA,NA,TRBV4-2,CASSQEGVAQETQYF,TGTGCCAGCAGCCAAGAGGGGGTAGCCCAAGAGACCCAGTACTTC
TRBJ1-2,TRBD1,NA,TRBV7-2,CASSPDRFYGYTF,TGTGCCAGCAGCCCGGACAGGTTCTATGGCTACACCTTC
TRBJ1-5,TRBD1,NA,TRBV6-1,CASSITGGERQPQHF,TGTGCCAGCAGTATTACAGGGGGCGAGAGGCAGCCCCAGCATTTT
TRBJ1-2,NA,NA,TRBV4-2,CASSQGSAGSNYGYTF,TGTGCCAGCAGCCAAGGGTCAGCAGGTTCTAACTATGGCTACACCTTC
TRBJ2-7,TRBD2,once,TRBV28,CASSIGLAGISYEQYF,TGTGCCAGCAGTATAGGACTAGCGGGTATTTCCTACGAGCAGTACTTC
TRBJ1-6,TRBD1,few,TRBV7-2,CASSSGQGSLAPLHF,TGTGCCAGCAGCTCGGGACAGGGTAGTTTGGCACCCCTCCACTTT
TRBJ2-1,NA,NA,TRBV10-3,CAAGDQGNEQFF,TGTGCCGCAGGGGATCAGGGTAATGAGCAGTTCTTC
TRBJ2-5,NA,once,TRBV9,CASSVFVGDYQETQYF,TGTGCCAGCAGCGTATTTGTCGGAGATTATCAAGAGACCCAGTACTTC
TRBJ2-6,NA,NA,TRBV4-1,CASSQSGETVSGANVLTF,TGCGCCAGCAGCCAATCCGGCGAAACAGTTTCTGGGGCCAACGTCCTGACTTTC
TRBJ2-1,NA,NA,TRBV25-1,CASSPAPGIKQFF,TGTGCCAGCAGCCCGGCGCCGGGGATCAAGCAGTTCTTC
TRBJ2-3,NA,NA,TRBV4-1,CASSQEEDTQYF,TGCGCCAGCAGCCAAGAGGAGGATACGCAGTATTTT
TRBJ1-4,TRBD1,NA,TRBV11-3,CASSARQGAGEKLFF,TGTGCCAGCAGCGCCAGACAGGGGGCAGGTGAAAAACTGTTTTTT
TRBJ1-2,NA,NA,TRBV30,CAWAFEDNGYTF,TGTGCCTGGGCCTTTGAGGACAATGGCTACACCTTC
TRBJ1-2,TRBD1,NA,TRBV11-2,CASSLGTGGNYGYTF,TGTGCCAGCAGCTTAGGGACAGGTGGAAACTATGGCTACACCTTC
TRBJ1-2,NA,few,TRBV28,CASSELGADYGYTF,TGTGCCAGCAGCGAGTTGGGGGCTGACTATGGCTACACCTTC
TRBJ2-7,TRBD1,NA,TRBV7-9,CASSPRDRISYEQYF,TGTGCCAGCAGCCCTAGGGACAGGATCTCCTACGAGCAGTACTTC
TRBJ2-5,NA,NA,TRBV2,CASSEGGMYQETQYF,TGTGCCAGCAGTGAAGGGGGGATGTACCAAGAGACCCAGTACTTC
TRBJ2-7,TRBD1,NA,TRBV7-9,CASSQDRGHEQYF,TGTGCCAGCAGCCAAGACAGGGGCCACGAGCAGTACTTC
TRBJ1-2,NA,NA,TRBV18,CASSPRLTEEYGYTF,TGTGCCAGCTCACCACGACTCACAGAGGAGTATGGCTACACCTTC